Described below is a single T cell receptor (beta chain) sequence and its context. Its target is not known. This sample is drawn from a study of T cells after yellow fever vaccination. TCRdb reanalysed the 5' RACE reads using MiXCR and keeps one entry per CDR3 protein. The repertoire holds hundreds of thousands of distinct CDR3 sequences, with under 7.5% as singletons. Study outcomes and limitations: Only a small proportion of the clonotypes turned up in both the CD4 and the CD8 compartments, likely arising from convergent recombination. When the response was secondary, it was weaker but reached its peak faster, day 5 versus 15. Reappearance after the booster was seen for most primary-vaccination clones, at 96% CD4 and around 90% CD8.

Here the sequenced sample was PBMCs, taken 5 days after the yellow fever booster vaccination. The sequence was obtained from a man younger than 40 who received the YFV17D yellow fever vaccine.

The CDR3 sequence: CASSPLGTGGIEQYF. CDR3 in DNA: TGTGCCAGCTCACCTCTTGGGACAGGGGGCATCGAGCAGTACTTC. The chain has TRBV18 and TRBJ2-7; 12 nucleotides line up with TRBD1. CDR1 and CDR2 (germline): KGHSH, LQKENI. The CDR3 extends over 15 amino acids. V was pared by 3 bases and J by 6 bases, with 6 bases of the junction left unmatched.